Below, 32 T cell receptor beta chains from the same sample are listed, as sequenced in a study of CD8+ T cells in alopecia areata. Described treatment: oral pan-JAK inhibitor, 5-10 mg twice daily. cDNA reverse transcribed from extracted RNA served as the sequencing template. Some clones are missing from TCRdb's copy, which holds only in-frame ones; the method was immunoSEQ multiplex PCR. The repertoire holds around 100,000 clones, with less than 75% as singletons. Sequencing was performed on CD8+ T cells sorted from blood, taken at week 24, from a patient treated with tofacitinib. The origin of the receptors is a human donor with alopecia areata.

The chain links TRBV10-3 to TRBJ1-2; 9 positions agree with TRBD1. The J segment lost 6 bases and the V segment lost 4 bases, leaving 6 bases of the junction unmatched. Per germline, CDR1 ENHRY and CDR2 SYGVKD. This CDR3 contains 14 residues. The CDR3 nucleotides are TGTGCCATCAGTGGTTCGGGACAGGGAAATGGCTACACCTTC. Protein product: CAISGSGQGNGYTF.

As for this clone: Distinct nucleotide sequences in the sample also encode this CDR3. CDR3 sequence: CAWSTGSTEAFF. CDR3 DNA sequence: TGTGCCTGGAGTACTGGGTCCACTGAAGCTTTCTTT. V and J are TRBV30 and TRBJ1-1; D gene unclear. The germline gives CDR1 GTSNPN, CDR2 SVGIG (reference sequence). The V end lost 2 bases, the J end lost 4 bases, and 8 bases lay between the germline ends. The CDR3 is 12 amino acids.

The chain employs TRBV29-1 and TRBJ2-3, with unresolved D. V shed 1 base and J shed 2 bases, with 7 bases lying between them. Per the germline V gene, CDR1 is SQVTM and CDR2 is ANQGSEA. This CDR3 has 13 residues. CDR3 nucleotide sequence: TGCAGCGTTGAAGCCGGGCCCACAGATACGCAGTATTTT. Its translation: CSVEAGPTDTQYF.

The V and J genes are TRBV9 and TRBJ2-7; weak D call: TRBD2 (6 bases). V dropped 0 bases and J dropped 0 bases, with 10 bases sitting between them. The CDR3 consists of 15 residues. The germline V gene encodes CDR1 SGDLS and CDR2 YYNGEE. This chain's CDR3 is CASSVGGGVSYEQYF. The CDR3 DNA reads TGTGCCAGCAGCGTAGGCGGAGGGGTCTCCTACGAGCAGTACTTC.

The rearrangement links TRBV29-1 to TRBJ2-3; D unclear. Germline loops: CDR1 SQVTM, CDR2 ANQGSEA. Trimming left V 0 bases short and J 0 bases short, with 10 bases between. This CDR3 comprises 15 residues. CDR3 in DNA: TGCAGCGTTGAAGACGTCCGAGATAGCACAGATACGCAGTATTTT. Translating it yields CSVEDVRDSTDTQYF.

The chain combines TRBV27 with TRBJ2-1; D may correspond to TRBD1 or TRBD2 (5 bases each). Trimming took off 10 bases at V and 2 bases at J, with 12 bases between the two ends. The CDR3 runs to 13 residues. Germline V CDR1 and CDR2: MNHEY, SMNVEV (reference sequence). This CDR3 reads CATMVGAYNEQFF. The CDR3 nucleotides read TGTGCCACCATGGTGGGGGCCTACAATGAGCAGTTCTTC.

A few counts support this clone. The rearrangement links TRBV29-1 to TRBJ1-4; a weak D match, TRBD1 (5 bases). The CDR3 totals 11 residues. Germline loops: CDR1 SQVTM, CDR2 ANQGSEA. V was pared by 3 bases and J by 13 bases, with 12 bases between. CDR3 loop: CSVDWGGSLFF. CDR3 in DNA: TGCAGCGTTGATTGGGGGGGATCACTGTTTTTT.

On this clone itself: Distinct nucleotide sequences in the sample also encode this CDR3. This sequence joins TRBV30 and TRBJ1-5; the match to TRBD1 covers 8 bases. Per germline, CDR1 GTSNPN and CDR2 SVGIG (reference sequence). V lost 0 bases, J lost 5 bases, and 0 bases stayed unmatched. The CDR3 covers 13 residues. CDR3 sequence (DNA): TGTGCCTGGAGTGTACAGGGGGATCAGCCCCAGCATTTT. Amino acid sequence: CAWSVQGDQPQHF.

This clone was observed a single time. V usage is TRBV10-2 and J usage is TRBJ2-7; the D is unclear. The CDR3 contains 12 residues. With 6 bases removed from V and 2 bases from J, the gap between germline ends came to 8 bases. Germline V gives CDR1 WSHSY, CDR2 SAAADI. The chain's CDR3 is CASRGFTYEQYF. CDR3 nucleotides: TGCGCCAGCAGGGGATTTACCTACGAGCAGTACTTC.

V is TRBV18 and J is TRBJ2-1; D may be TRBD2 (5 bases). Germline loops: CDR1 KGHSH, CDR2 LQKENI. V shed 2 bases and J shed 2 bases, with 13 bases lying between them. This CDR3 is built from 16 residues. CDR3 in DNA: TGTGCCAGCTCACCATTCCTGGGAGCAGCCTACAATGAGCAGTTCTTC. This translates into CASSPFLGAAYNEQFF.

This clone turned up a few times. The chain carries TRBV2 and TRBJ1-6; D gene ambiguous. The CDR3 covers 16 residues. The germline V gene encodes CDR1 SNHLY and CDR2 FYNNEI. V lost 6 bases and J 1 base, leaving 13 bases between the germline ends. CDR3 DNA: TGTGCCAGCAGACCCCATGAGGGATCCTATAATTCACCCCTCCACTTT. The encoded protein is CASRPHEGSYNSPLHF.

This clone was recorded a few times. This chain connects TRBV13 to TRBJ2-7; TRBD1 matches 9 bases. The V gene's germline CDR1 is PRHDT and CDR2 FYEKMQ (reference sequence). V shed 5 bases, J shed 3 bases, and the junction held 8 bases outside the gene matches. This CDR3 is 15 amino acids long. This chain's CDR3 is CASSPETGQGYEQYF. The DNA of the CDR3 is TGTGCCAGCAGCCCCGAAACGGGACAGGGCTACGAGCAGTACTTC.

The sample holds a few counts of this clone. In nucleotides, the CDR3 is TGTGCCAGCAGCCCCACAGAGGACACTGAAGCTTTCTTT. It yields the protein CASSPTEDTEAFF. The chain joins TRBV7-9 to TRBJ1-1; D ambiguous. This CDR3 has 13 amino acids. CDR1 is SEHNR, CDR2 FQNEAQ, per germline (reference sequence). V dropped 5 bases and J dropped 3 bases, with 10 bases sitting between them.

The CDR3 DNA reads as TGTGCCAGTAGTAGGGGAGTGGCAGATACGCAGTATTTT. Its translation is CASSRGVADTQYF. This chain uses TRBV19 with TRBJ2-3; maybe TRBD2 (5 bases). Germline CDR1 LNHDA, CDR2 SQIVND (reference sequence). This CDR3 contains 13 residues. Trimming removed 4 bases from V and 4 bases from J, with 9 bases in between.

The genes are TRBV7-9 and TRBJ2-2; D is possibly TRBD1 or TRBD2 (5 bases each). V was cut by 5 bases and J by 4 bases, with 11 bases left in between. The CDR3 has 14 amino acids. The germline V gene has CDR1 SEHNR and CDR2 FQNEAQ (reference sequence). The DNA of the CDR3 is TGTGCCAGCAGCCCTGGGACGGGCACCGGGGAGCTGTTTTTT. Residues: CASSPGTGTGELFF.

The V and J genes are TRBV27 and TRBJ2-1, with no clear D. Trimming stripped 1 base from V and 6 bases from J, with 10 bases between. CDR3 length equals 14 residues. The germline V gene has CDR1 MNHEY and CDR2 SMNVEV (reference sequence). CDR3: CASSLFLKPNEQFF. The CDR3 DNA follows: TGTGCCAGCAGTTTATTTCTGAAGCCCAATGAGCAGTTCTTC.

This clone was observed a few times. V gene TRBV29-1 combines with J gene TRBJ2-1; a weak D match, TRBD1 (6 bases). Trimming took off 0 bases at V and 10 bases at J, with 10 bases between the two ends. The V gene's germline CDR1 is SQVTM and CDR2 ANQGSEA. The CDR3 contains 12 residues. The CDR3 loop is CSVEDSGTEQFF. The CDR3 coding sequence is TGCAGCGTTGAAGATTCGGGGACAGAGCAGTTCTTC.

The chain is built from TRBV4-3 and TRBJ1-1; D is undetermined. V dropped 1 base and J dropped 1 base, with 7 bases sitting between them. The CDR3 covers 14 residues. CDR1 is LGHNA, CDR2 YSLEER, per germline. CDR3 sequence reads: CASSQVGGNTEAFF. The CDR3 nucleotides are TGCGCCAGCAGCCAAGTTGGTGGGAACACTGAAGCTTTCTTT.

This clone appeared many times. The identical CDR3 is also encoded by other nucleotide sequences in the sample. The V gene is TRBV6-4, the J gene TRBJ2-2, with D perhaps matching TRBD2 (5 bases). This CDR3 spans 14 amino acids. V was clipped by 0 bases and J by 3 bases, with 5 bases between them. Germline assignment: CDR1 MRHNA and CDR2 SNTAGT. The CDR3 DNA reads as TGTGCCAGCAGTGACTCGAGGGACACCGGGGAGCTGTTTTTT. Its protein product is CASSDSRDTGELFF.

The chain joins TRBV10-3 to TRBJ2-7; a weak D match, TRBD2 (6 bases). The V and J ends lost 0 bases and 7 bases respectively, with 10 bases between them. This CDR3 spans 13 amino acids. Germline V CDR1 and CDR2: ENHRY, SYGVKD. CDR3: CAISESSGVEQYF. In DNA form, the CDR3 reads TGTGCCATCAGTGAGTCGTCGGGGGTGGAGCAGTACTTC.

This clone was observed a few times. The genes are TRBV18 and TRBJ2-2; the match to TRBD1 covers 7 bases. The V segment lost 1 base and the J segment 7 bases; nucleotides outside the gene matches: 12. The CDR3 consists of 17 residues. From germline, CDR1 is KGHSH and CDR2 LQKENI. This chain's CDR3 is CASSPRGTAISSGELFF. The CDR3 DNA follows: TGTGCCAGCTCACCACGGGGGACAGCAATCAGTAGCGGGGAGCTGTTTTTT.

This rearrangement joins TRBV10-3 to TRBJ2-7, with D possibly being TRBD2 (5 bases). The germline V gene has CDR1 ENHRY and CDR2 SYGVKD. The V end was cut by 6 bases, the J end by 0 bases, with 18 bases between. This CDR3 is 16 amino acids long. CDR3 DNA sequence: TGTGCCATCAGCCTGAGTGTAGGGCTAGCCTCCTACGAGCAGTACTTC. It codes for CAISLSVGLASYEQYF.

The V call is TRBV5-1, the J call TRBJ2-5; 15 positions agree with TRBD2. CDR1 is SGHRS and CDR2 is YFSETQ in the germline V gene. Unmatched junction bases numbered 5, after V lost 4 bases and J lost 1 base. The CDR3 is 17 amino acids. Here the CDR3 reads CASSHLGLAGGQETQYF. CDR3 DNA: TGCGCCAGCAGCCACCTGGGACTAGCGGGGGGCCAAGAGACCCAGTACTTC.

V is TRBV15 and J is TRBJ1-2; the D is unclear. Germline-derived CDR1 and CDR2 are LNHNV and YYDKDF (reference sequence). There are 15 residues in the CDR3. The ends were cut back, 0 bases at V and 3 bases at J, with 11 bases in the middle. The CDR3 DNA reads as TGTGCCACCAGCAGAGACGACGATTTGCACTATGGCTACACCTTC. As protein: CATSRDDDLHYGYTF.

A remark on this clone: In the same sample, other DNA sequences code for this CDR3. The DNA of the CDR3 is TGTGCCTGGAGTGTAGGCGGATACGAGCAGTACTTC. Translating gives CAWSVGGYEQYF. This rearrangement joins TRBV30 to TRBJ2-7, with D uncertain. The CDR3 consists of 12 residues. Germline CDR1 reads GTSNPN; CDR2 reads SVGIG (reference sequence). The ends were cut back, 0 bases at V and 4 bases at J, with 7 bases in the middle.

V is TRBV5-1 and J is TRBJ1-2; 7 nucleotides match TRBD1. V shed 0 bases and J 8 bases; nucleotides not matched to a gene: 4. Germline V gene sequence: CDR1 SGHRS, CDR2 YFSETQ. This CDR3 comprises 13 residues. The CDR3 bases are TGCGCCAGCAGCTTGGCTGACAGGGTCGGCTACACCTTC. The encoded protein is CASSLADRVGYTF.

This clone has only a few counts. The J gene is TRBJ1-5, the V gene TRBV15, with TRBD1 matching 8 bases. The CDR3 runs to 16 residues. The V gene's germline CDR1 is LNHNV and CDR2 YYDKDF (reference sequence). V gave up 5 bases and J gave up 2 bases; unmatched junction bases: 8. CDR3 coding DNA: TGTGCCACCAGCGTTGCAGGGGGCATGGGCAATCAGCCCCAGCATTTT. It translates to CATSVAGGMGNQPQHF.

A few counts support this clone. The chain joins TRBV9 to TRBJ1-1; D not resolved. The CDR3 covers 13 residues. Trimming removed 5 bases from V and 1 base from J, with 9 bases in between. Germline V gene data show CDR1 as SGDLS and CDR2 as YYNGEE. In DNA, the CDR3 is TGTGCCAGCAGTTACTCCGCGAACACTGAAGCTTTCTTT. It specifies CASSYSANTEAFF.

The chain's CDR3 is CASSYTTGGNEAFF. DNA of the CDR3: TGTGCCAGCAGTTACACGACAGGGGGCAATGAAGCTTTCTTT. This chain links TRBV6-5 with TRBJ1-1, with 10 bases that match TRBD1. Germline V lookup: CDR1 MNHEY, CDR2 SVGAGI. CDR3 size: 14 residues. V dropped 2 bases and J dropped 7; count of bases not matched to a gene: 4.

This clone was detected a few times. This rearrangement joins TRBV10-2 to TRBJ1-5, with TRBD1 matching 7 bases. This CDR3 comprises 16 residues. Germline V lookup: CDR1 WSHSY, CDR2 SAAADI. Losses at the gene ends were 5 bases for V and 0 bases for J; bases not matched to a gene: 7. This chain's CDR3 is CASSKAGQYSNQPQHF. The DNA of the CDR3 is TGCGCCAGCAGTAAAGCGGGACAGTATAGCAATCAGCCCCAGCATTTT.

The rearrangement joins TRBV27 to TRBJ1-2, with 7 bases matching TRBD1. J was trimmed by 4 bases and V by 6 bases; bases with no gene match: 5. CDR1 and CDR2 (germline): MNHEY, SMNVEV (reference sequence). The CDR3 has 13 residues. The CDR3 nucleotides read TGTGCCAGCAGCCCAGGGGGGACCTATGGCTACACCTTC. This encodes CASSPGGTYGYTF.

The chain is built from TRBV5-1 and TRBJ1-1, with TRBD1 matching over 9 bases. The CDR3 totals 14 residues. Germline CDR1 SGHRS, CDR2 YFSETQ. The V and J ends lost 0 bases and 5 bases, in that order; junction bases with no gene match: 2. This CDR3 is CASSLGQGGTEAFF. Here the CDR3 DNA reads TGCGCCAGCAGCTTGGGACAGGGGGGAACTGAAGCTTTCTTT.